One and the same sample provided the 10 T cell receptor beta chains below, sequenced in a study of blood T cell repertoires in COVID-19. Produced via immunoSEQ multiplex PCR; TCRdb's table is partial and in-frame only. The sample shows hundreds of thousands of clones, roughly 89% of them seen only once. The source material was peripheral blood. The receptors here all came from a woman aged 30 to 39 with active or convalescent COVID-19.

The V call is TRBV2, the J call TRBJ2-5, with 10 nucleotides matching TRBD1. The ends lost 6 bases at V and 7 bases at J; junction bases unmatched: 5. There are 13 residues in the CDR3. CDR1 and CDR2 (germline): SNHLY, FYNNEI. CDR3 residues: CASRGQGTATQYF. The CDR3 region has the DNA TGTGCCAGCAGGGGACAGGGGACAGCGACCCAGTACTTC.

V and J are TRBV14 and TRBJ2-1; possible D gene TRBD2, 6 bases. Trimming left V 4 bases short and J 2 bases short, with 12 bases between. The CDR3 has 15 residues. CDR1 is SGHDN and CDR2 is FVKESK in the germline V gene. CDR3 sequence: CASSPGGPTYNEQFF. The CDR3 DNA sequence: TGTGCCAGCAGCCCCGGGGGTCCGACCTACAATGAGCAGTTCTTC.

The V gene is TRBV7-8, the J gene TRBJ2-7; 10 nucleotides align to TRBD2. Germline CDR1 reads SGHVS; CDR2 reads FQNEAQ. V shed 6 bases, J shed 5 bases, and the junction held 7 bases outside the gene matches. The CDR3 loop spans 14 amino acids. The DNA for the CDR3 is TGTGCCAGCAGTTTAAGCGGGGGGGCTGACGAGCAGTACTTC. This codes for CASSLSGGADEQYF. The full variable domain, completed using reference TRBV7-8 and TRBJ2-7, is GAGVSQSPRYKVAKRGQDVALRCDPISGHVSLFWYQQALGQGPEFLTYFQNEAQLDKSGLPSDRFFAERPEGSVSTLKIQRTQQEDSAVYLCASSLSGGADEQYFGPGTRLTVT.

The chain links TRBV6-5 to TRBJ2-7, with 7 bases lining up with TRBD2. The V gene end was trimmed by 1 base and the J gene end by 0 bases; junction bases not matched to a gene: 3. Germline V gene lookup returns CDR1 MNHEY and CDR2 SVGAGI. The CDR3 runs to 15 residues. In DNA, the CDR3 is TGTGCCAGCAGTTACTTCGGGGAGGGCTCCTACGAGCAGTACTTC. Protein sequence: CASSYFGEGSYEQYF.

The rearrangement joins TRBV6-2 or TRBV6-3 to TRBJ2-2; 7 positions match TRBD2. V dropped 2 bases and J dropped 5; count of bases not matched to a gene: 2. Germline assignment: CDR1 MNHEY and CDR2 SVGEGT. The CDR3 has 14 residues. The DNA of the CDR3 is TGTGCCAGCAGTTACAAGCGGGAAACCGGGGAGCTGTTTTTT. Its translation: CASSYKRETGELFF.

This chain connects TRBV19 to TRBJ1-4; possible D gene TRBD1, 5 bases. The V end lost 7 bases, the J end lost 5 bases, and 17 bases lay between the germline ends. This CDR3 is 15 amino acids long. Germline CDR1 reads LNHDA; CDR2 reads SQIVND (reference sequence). The CDR3 sequence: CASTLGRTLNEKLFF. The DNA for the CDR3 is TGTGCCAGTACCCTCGGACGGACACTGAATGAAAAACTGTTTTTT.

The chain combines TRBV6-6 with TRBJ1-4; 11 bases line up with TRBD1. The germline V gene has CDR1 MNHNY and CDR2 SVGAGI (reference sequence). CDR3 length equals 14 residues. Losses at the gene ends were 5 bases for V and 6 bases for J; bases not matched to a gene: 2. The CDR3 reads CASSRDRGDEKLFF. The DNA of the CDR3 is TGTGCCAGCAGTAGGGACAGGGGGGATGAAAAACTGTTTTTT.

The chain employs TRBV6-6 and TRBJ1-5; 8 positions agree with TRBD1. The CDR3 is 16 residues long. From germline, CDR1 is MNHNY and CDR2 SVGAGI (reference sequence). Losses at the gene ends were 6 bases for V and 5 bases for J; bases not matched to a gene: 12. CDR3 nucleotides: TGTGCCAGCAGGCACCTCCAGGGGGCTTTGGATCAGCCCCAGCATTTT. Its protein is CASRHLQGALDQPQHF.

The chain employs TRBV5-1 and TRBJ2-3, with D perhaps TRBD2 (6 bases). Germline V gene data show CDR1 as SGHRS and CDR2 as YFSETQ. This CDR3 comprises 15 residues. V was shortened by 5 bases and J by 2 bases, with 15 bases between the two germline ends. The CDR3 protein is CASRNAGLYTDTQYF. DNA of the CDR3: TGCGCCAGCAGGAATGCGGGACTGTACACAGATACGCAGTATTTT.

This clone was counted a few times. The V gene is TRBV7-9, the J gene TRBJ1-1; tentative D call: TRBD1 (6 bases). The CDR3 runs 17 residues. V was shortened by 3 bases and J by 1 base, with 18 bases between the two germline ends. CDR1 SEHNR and CDR2 FQNEAQ come from the germline V gene (reference sequence). The CDR3 spells CASSFSPPGQANTEAFF. Written as DNA, the CDR3 is TGTGCCAGCAGCTTTTCTCCACCGGGACAAGCGAACACTGAAGCTTTCTTT.